These T cell receptor beta chains were read from a single sample in a study of cytotoxic CD8 clonotypes in ibrutinib-treated CLL. Data came from immunoSEQ multiplex PCR; TCRdb stores just in-frame clones and leaves some out. The sample has 35,000 or so clones, 70% to 75% seen once. The specimen comprised PBMCs, sampled at disease progression, from a patient treated with ibrutinib. These receptors were collected from a human donor with chronic lymphocytic leukemia. The CDR3 runs from the conserved cysteine through the conserved F or W.

TRBV5-1	TRBJ2-5	CASSLLAASETQYF
TRBV5-1	TRBJ2-3	CASSLRQGTDTQYF
TRBV11-2	TRBJ2-3	CASSPTGGVADTQYF
TRBV5-6	TRBJ1-2	CASSRAGGLDYGYTF
TRBV5-1	TRBJ2-5	CASSPGQLVETQYF
TRBV9	TRBJ2-3	CASSVELWQGAHSDTQYF
TRBV7-6	TRBJ2-7	CASSRRLAGEQYF
TRBV25-1	TRBJ1-2	CASTSLTGGFGYTF
TRBV19	TRBJ2-1	CASKRSSYNEQFF
TRBV9	TRBJ2-7	CASSPRDSKEQYF
TRBV6-5	TRBJ1-1	CASSYSRLGVNTEAFF
TRBV10-2	TRBJ2-3	CASSAPAGGTFTDTQYF